The present T cell receptor beta chain was sequenced within a study of T cell responses to AZD1222 COVID-19 vaccine. Method: immunoSEQ multiplex PCR; TCRdb's copy keeps in-frame clones and lacks some. The table shows 160,000 or so clones, with around 93% occurring only once. Overall study results and limits: In a largely white British group with more females than males, clonal diversity was possibly underestimated.

The CDR3 is 19 amino acids. V was clipped by 1 base and J by 7 bases, with 28 bases between them. Germline V gives CDR1 LGHDT, CDR2 YNNKEL (reference sequence). A remark on this clone: The antigen is not known.

The receptor was isolated from an adult in good health. V gene TRBV3-1 (or the pseudogene TRBV3-2) combines with J gene TRBJ1-2, with D unclear. The specimen comprised peripheral blood, sampled on day 0 of AZD1222 vaccination. The CDR3 here is CASSQGKGKPMAPSRGYTF. The CDR3 DNA reads TGTGCCAGCAGCCAAGGAAAAGGGAAGCCCATGGCACCATCGCGTGGCTACACCTTC.